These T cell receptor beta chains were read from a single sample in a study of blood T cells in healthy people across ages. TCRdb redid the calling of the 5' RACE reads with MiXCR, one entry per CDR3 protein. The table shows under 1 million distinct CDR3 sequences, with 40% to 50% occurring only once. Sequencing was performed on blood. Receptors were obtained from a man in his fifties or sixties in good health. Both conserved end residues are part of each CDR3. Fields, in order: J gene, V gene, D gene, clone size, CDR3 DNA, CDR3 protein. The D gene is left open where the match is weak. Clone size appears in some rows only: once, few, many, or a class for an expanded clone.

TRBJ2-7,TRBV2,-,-,TGTGCCAGCAGTGCTACTACGTACGAGCAGTACTTC,CASSATTYEQYF
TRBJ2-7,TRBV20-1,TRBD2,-,TGCAGTGCTAGCCCAAGAGCGGGGGACGAGCAGTACTTC,CSASPRAGDEQYF
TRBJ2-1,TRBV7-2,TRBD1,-,TGTGCCAGCGAGACCGGGACAGGGTATGAGCAGTTCTTC,CASETGTGYEQFF
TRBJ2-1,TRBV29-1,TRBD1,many,TGCAGCGTAGATCGCGGGACAGGGTCCAATGAGCAGTTCTTC,CSVDRGTGSNEQFF
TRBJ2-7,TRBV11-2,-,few,TGTGCCAGCAGCCCAGGACAGTTTTTGACCTACGAGCAGTACTTC,CASSPGQFLTYEQYF
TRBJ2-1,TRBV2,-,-,TGTGCGAGCGCGGGGTTTGGCAATGAGCAGTTCTTC,CASAGFGNEQFF
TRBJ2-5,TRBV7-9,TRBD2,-,TGTGCCAGCAGCTCCCTTTTTGAGCGGGGGGCCGGTGAGCAGTACTTC,CASSSLFERGAGEQYF
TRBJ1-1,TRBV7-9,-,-,TGTGCCAGCAGCTCCCCAGGCGGACATCTCAACACTGAAGCTTTCTTT,CASSSPGGHLNTEAFF
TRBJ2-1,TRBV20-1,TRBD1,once,TGCAGTGCCGGATCCGGACAGGGGTCCAATGAGCAGTTCTTC,CSAGSGQGSNEQFF
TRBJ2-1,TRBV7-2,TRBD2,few,TGTGCCAGCAGCTTAGCGCCTCTCGCGGGGGTCTACAATGAGCAGTTCTTC,CASSLAPLAGVYNEQFF
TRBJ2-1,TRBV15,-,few,TGTGCCACCAGCAGACCAGAATCAGGGTCCCATGAGCAGTTCTTC,CATSRPESGSHEQFF
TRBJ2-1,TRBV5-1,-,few,TGCGCCAGCAGCTTTTGGGGGGGCGGCGATGAGCAGTTCTTC,CASSFWGGGDEQFF
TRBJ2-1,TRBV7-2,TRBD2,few,TGTGCCAGCAGCTTACGGGGGGACAATGAGCAGTTCTTC,CASSLRGDNEQFF
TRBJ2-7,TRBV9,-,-,TGTGCCAGCAGCGTAGCTGGGCAAAGCCACTACGAGCAGTACTTC,CASSVAGQSHYEQYF
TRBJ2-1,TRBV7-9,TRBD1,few,TGTGCCAGCAGCCTCACCGGGACAGGAGACAATGAGCAGTTCTTC,CASSLTGTGDNEQFF
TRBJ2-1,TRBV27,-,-,TGTGCCAGCACCGGACGGGCCTACAATGAGCAGTTCTTC,CASTGRAYNEQFF
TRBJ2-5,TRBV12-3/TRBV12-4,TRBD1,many,TGTGCCAGCAGTTCCGGGACAGGGGGTTTTCCGACCCAGTACTTC,CASSSGTGGFPTQYF
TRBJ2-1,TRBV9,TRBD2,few,TGTGCCAGCAGCGTAGGCGGGGGGGACTCCTACAATGAGCAGTTCTTC,CASSVGGGDSYNEQFF
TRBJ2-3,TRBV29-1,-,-,TGCAGCGTTGAAGATTCCACCCCCCACACACGGGATACGCAGTATTTT,CSVEDSTPHTRDTQYF